These 13 T cell receptor beta chains were sequenced from one sample in a study of blood T cell repertoires in COVID-19. Measured with immunoSEQ multiplex PCR; TCRdb has only the in-frame clones, and not every one. The sample records around 190,000 clones, about 88% being singletons. Sample: peripheral blood. These receptors were collected from a man aged 18 to 29 who had recovered from COVID-19.

J is TRBJ1-4 and V is TRBV7-2, with a tentative D call TRBD1 (5 bases). The CDR3 is 15 residues long. Deletions cut 2 bases from V and 5 bases from J, with 12 bases between. CDR1 SGHTA and CDR2 FQGNSA come from the germline V gene. CDR3 sequence: CASSLRQRRNEKLFF. In DNA form, the CDR3 reads TGTGCCAGCAGCTTAAGACAGAGAAGAAATGAAAAACTGTTTTTT.

J is TRBJ2-7 and V is TRBV25-1; TRBD2 aligns across 7 bases. V was clipped by 2 bases and J by 4 bases; unmatched bases: 5. In germline, CDR1 is MGHDK, CDR2 SYGVNS. This CDR3 has 14 residues. The CDR3 sequence: CASSEGGSTYEQYF. Written as DNA, the CDR3 is TGTGCCAGCAGTGAAGGCGGGAGCACTTACGAGCAGTACTTC.

The J gene is TRBJ2-1, the V gene TRBV10-3, with 9 bases identical to TRBD2. The germline CDR1 and CDR2 sequences are ENHRY and SYGVKD. With V trimmed by 6 bases and J by 8 bases, 8 bases remained unmatched. The CDR3 length is 14 residues. DNA of the CDR3: TGTGCCATCAGCACGGCGGGAGGGGTGGATGAGCAGTTCTTC. Residues: CAISTAGGVDEQFF.

The chain links TRBV7-2 to TRBJ2-5; the D gene is possibly TRBD2 (5 bases). Trimming removed 4 bases at V and 5 bases at J, with 11 bases between. The CDR3 consists of 13 residues. Germline-derived CDR1 and CDR2 are SGHTA and FQGNSA. DNA for the CDR3: TGTGCCAGCAGCTCCCGGGAAGGGGAGACCCAGTACTTC. It yields the protein CASSSREGETQYF.

The V call is TRBV4-1, the J call TRBJ2-7, with 10 bases identical to TRBD2. Germline V CDR1 and CDR2: MGHRA, YSYEKL. V trimming: 4 bases; J trimming: 3 bases; junction bases outside the gene matches: 6. The CDR3 spans 15 residues. The CDR3 sequence is CASSLGLADIYEQYF. The CDR3 nucleotides are TGCGCCAGCAGCCTTGGACTAGCGGATATCTACGAGCAGTACTTC.

A single count supports this clone. The chain employs TRBV7-6 and TRBJ1-3; D ambiguous. The CDR3 extends over 15 amino acids. Germline CDR1 SGHVS, CDR2 FNYEAQ. V shed 2 bases and J shed 1 base, with 9 bases lying between them. The DNA for the CDR3 is TGTGCCAGCAGCTTATATCACAGTTCTGGAAACACCATATATTTT. Protein product: CASSLYHSSGNTIYF. Complete variable domain (other parts from reference TRBV7-6 and TRBJ1-3): GAGVSQSPRYKVTKRGQDVALRCDPISGHVSLYWYRQALGQGPEFLTYFNYEAQQDKSGLPNDRFSAERPEGSISTLTIQRTEQRDSAMYRCASSLYHSSGNTIYFGEGSWLTVV.

This clone showed up just once. The rearrangement uses TRBV27 and TRBJ1-2, with TRBD1 identical over 9 bases. With 5 bases clipped from V and 4 bases from J, the junction kept 8 bases outside the gene matches. The germline CDR1 and CDR2 sequences are MNHEY and SMNVEV (reference sequence). This CDR3 is built from 15 residues. The CDR3 protein is CASSPRDRAVYGYTF. CDR3 DNA: TGTGCCAGCAGTCCACGGGACAGGGCCGTCTATGGCTACACCTTC.

The rearrangement uses TRBV7-2 and TRBJ2-7; 11 bases align to TRBD2. CDR1 and CDR2 (germline): SGHTA, FQGNSA. Unmatched junction bases numbered 6, after V lost 3 bases and J lost 2 bases. The CDR3 consists of 16 residues. The CDR3 loop is CASSLSTSGIPYEQYF. CDR3 sequence (DNA): TGTGCCAGCAGCTTGTCGACTAGCGGGATCCCCTACGAGCAGTACTTC.

The genes are TRBV7-9 and TRBJ1-1; 8 nucleotides align to TRBD1. This CDR3 spans 13 amino acids. Germline trimming cut 5 bases from V and 5 bases from J; bases unmatched to any gene: 4. CDR1 is SEHNR, CDR2 FQNEAQ, per germline (reference sequence). CDR3 loop: CASSRGTGTEAFF. DNA for the CDR3: TGTGCCAGCAGCCGGGGGACAGGAACTGAAGCTTTCTTT.

The J gene is TRBJ1-5, the V gene TRBV6-2 or TRBV6-3; 9 bases are a match to TRBD1. Germline CDR1 is MNHEY and CDR2 is SVGEGT. J was trimmed by 6 bases and V by 1 base; bases with no gene match: 4. CDR3 size: 15 residues. The CDR3: CASSYYRDRVQPQHF. CDR3 sequence (DNA): TGTGCCAGCAGTTACTACCGGGACAGGGTTCAGCCCCAGCATTTT.

The J gene is TRBJ2-5, the V gene TRBV12-3 or TRBV12-4; D remains unclear. Deletions cut 3 bases from V and 4 bases from J, with 9 bases between. CDR3 length equals 13 residues. The CDR3 loop is CASSLTYGETQYF. The CDR3 region has the DNA TGTGCCAGCAGTTTGACTTATGGAGAGACCCAGTACTTC.

This chain links TRBV5-1 with TRBJ2-4; possible D gene TRBD2, 6 bases. Per germline, CDR1 SGHRS and CDR2 YFSETQ. The CDR3 totals 16 residues. The V and J ends lost 4 bases and 0 bases respectively, with 14 bases between them. CDR3 loop: CASSPIAEGAKNIQYF. CDR3 DNA sequence: TGCGCCAGCAGCCCTATAGCGGAGGGAGCCAAAAACATTCAGTACTTC.

The CDR3 DNA reads as TGTGCCAGCAGCTTGAGTAGACGGGGGTACACAGATACGCAGTATTTT. Residues: CASSLSRRGYTDTQYF. This rearrangement joins TRBV11-2 to TRBJ2-3; tentative D call: TRBD2 (6 bases). The germline CDR1 and CDR2 sequences are SGHAT and FQNNGV. The CDR3 runs to 16 residues. Trimming pared 3 bases from V and 2 bases from J, leaving 15 bases between.